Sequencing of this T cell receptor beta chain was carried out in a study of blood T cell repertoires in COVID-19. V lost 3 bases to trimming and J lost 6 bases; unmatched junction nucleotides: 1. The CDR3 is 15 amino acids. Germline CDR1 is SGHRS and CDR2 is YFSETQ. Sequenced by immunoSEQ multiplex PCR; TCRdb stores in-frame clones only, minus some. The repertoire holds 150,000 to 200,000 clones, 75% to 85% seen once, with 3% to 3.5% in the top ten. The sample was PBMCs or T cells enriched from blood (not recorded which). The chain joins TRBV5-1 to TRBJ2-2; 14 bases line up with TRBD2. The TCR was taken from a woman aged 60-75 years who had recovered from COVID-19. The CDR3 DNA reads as TGCGCCAGCAGCTGGGGACTAGCGGGGGCCGGGGAGCTGTTTTTT. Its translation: CASSWGLAGAGELFF.